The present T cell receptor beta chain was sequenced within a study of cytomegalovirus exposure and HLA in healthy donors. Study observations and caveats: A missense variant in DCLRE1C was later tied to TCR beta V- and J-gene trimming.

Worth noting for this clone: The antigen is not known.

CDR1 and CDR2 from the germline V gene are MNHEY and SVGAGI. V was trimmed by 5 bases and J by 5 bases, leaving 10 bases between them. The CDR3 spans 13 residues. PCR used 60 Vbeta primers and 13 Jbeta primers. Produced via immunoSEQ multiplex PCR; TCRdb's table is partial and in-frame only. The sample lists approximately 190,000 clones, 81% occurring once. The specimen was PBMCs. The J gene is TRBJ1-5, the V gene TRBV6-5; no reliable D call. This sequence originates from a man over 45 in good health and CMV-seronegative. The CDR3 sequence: CASSPREYQPQHF. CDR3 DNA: TGTGCCAGCAGTCCTCGGGAGTATCAGCCCCAGCATTTT.